This T cell receptor beta chain was observed in a study of technical replicates of blood from a few donors. The method was immunoSEQ multiplex PCR; TCRdb's version includes in-frame clones alone and lacks a portion of them. Among tens of thousands of clones listed, approximately 89% were seen once. This CDR3 region has 13 residues. Germline V gene lookup returns CDR1 LNHDA and CDR2 SQIVND (reference sequence). The V and J ends lost 4 bases and 8 bases, in that order; junction bases with no gene match: 7. A word on this clone: The identical CDR3 is also encoded by other nucleotide sequences in the sample.

Sample: T cells isolated from PBMCs. This clonotype originated in a human donor in good health. The rearrangement links TRBV19 to TRBJ1-1; 7 bases agree with TRBD1. CDR3 amino acids: CASSTQGRTEAFF. The CDR3 DNA reads as TGTGCCAGTAGTACACAGGGGCGGACCGAAGCTTTCTTT. The full variable domain, in which reference TRBV19 and TRBJ1-1 provide the parts outside the CDR3, is DGGITQSPKYLFRKEGQNVTLSCEQNLNHDAMYWYRQDPGQGLRLIYYSQIVNDFQKGDIAEGYSVSREKKESFPLTVTSAQKNPTAFYLCASSTQGRTEAFFGQGTRLTVV.